This T cell receptor (beta chain) was sequenced during a study of spatial heterogeneity in lung cancer. At the level of the study: Within raw reads, each unique TCR and UMI combination appeared on average more than ten times. Overall study findings and caveats: TCRs found ubiquitously expanded in tumor appeared in blood more at resection than at follow-up.

A word on this clonotype: No antigen is known for it.

Time point meaning: sample taken at primary tumor resection. Whole RNA from tumor, nontumor lung or frozen PBMC was sequenced unsorted. Each molecule of TCR cDNA was tagged with one unique molecular identifier. TCRdb re-analysed the 5' RACE reads in MiXCR, keeping a single row per CDR3 protein. The table lists 40,000 to 50,000 distinct CDR3 sequences, roughly 13% of them singletons, with approximately 60% in the top ten. The CDR3 length is 15 residues. The trim removed 4 bases at V and 8 bases at J, leaving 8 bases unmatched. Germline CDR1 is SGHVS and CDR2 is FQNEAQ. V gene TRBV7-8 combines with J gene TRBJ1-3; 10 nucleotides align to TRBD1. The material sequenced was PBMCs, taken at surgery. This TCR was recovered from a male donor with early-stage non-small cell lung cancer. CDR3 DNA: TGTGCCAGCAGCTCAGGACAGGGGGTAATAGACACCATATATTTT. It specifies CASSSGQGVIDTIYF.